The clone carrying this T cell receptor beta chain came up a few times. Its antigen is not identified. Each TCR beta library was made by quantitative 5'-RACE that incorporated molecular barcodes. TCRdb called the 5' RACE reads again in MiXCR, with one record for every CDR3 protein. The table has fewer than 400,000 distinct CDR3 sequences, around 22% seen once. These data come from a study of CD8 T cells in ankylosing spondylitis. Study findings and constraints: Typical of ankylosing spondylitis blood, it appeared, was a TCR beta motif of roughly eight highly homologous variants. Peripheral blood samples showed relatively rare disease-linked clones, and these clones were CD8+.

This CDR3 has 14 residues. Germline V gives CDR1 SEHNR, CDR2 FQNEAQ (reference sequence). Trimming removed 4 bases from V and 5 bases from J, with 12 bases in between. Sequenced sample: blood, either unsorted or a sorted T cell fraction (not recorded which). This chain links TRBV7-9 with TRBJ1-5; D may be TRBD1 (6 bases). The receptor comes from a male donor with ankylosing spondylitis. The DNA for the CDR3 is TGTGCCAGCAGCTCGGACAGCTTATATCAGCCCCAGCATTTT. Translation gives CASSSDSLYQPQHF.